This is a list of T cell receptor beta chains from one sample in a study of CD4 and CD8 cells across lung adenocarcinoma regions. TCRdb analysed the PCR reads with MiXCR anew, one entry per CDR3 protein. This sample yields some 20,000 distinct CDR3 sequences, of which roughly 56% are seen a single time; 24% belongs to the top ten. Sequencing was done on a sample of CD8+ T cells from the center of a lung tumor. The receptors derive from a female donor with lung adenocarcinoma. The CD4 and CD8 labels of this study may be unreliable. Both conserved end residues are part of each CDR3.

V gene,CDR3 protein
TRBV7-3,CASSFYGRGLETDTQYF
TRBV27,CGSRPGLGPKDTQYF
TRBV7-2,CASSLDYNEQFF
TRBV10-2,CGSTRRRAIDTQYF
TRBV27,CTSSVAGGGRGDIQYF
TRBV7-9,CASSRRTPDTQYF
TRBV6-5,CASSSRTVTGEQFF
TRBV27,CASSPTGAQYQPQHF
TRBV10-3,CRGTGQTATDIQYF
TRBV25-1,CASSEPGAREQYF
TRBV11-2,CASSTETGRALYNEQFF
TRBV10-1,CASSRRTDTDTQYF
TRBV15,CATSRALGASPDTQYF
TRBV14,CASSPYIQNTEAFF
TRBV10-2,CASTGRGGGDTQYF
TRBV27,CASSPEIGAGDPETQYF
TRBV27,CASRGQGGCDKNIQYF
TRBV4-1,CASSHGPGRGVLDQKTQYF
TRBV12-3/TRBV12-4,CACRGGWTEAFF
TRBV6-1,CASSTAGHNEQFF
TRBV10-3,CAITRDSNTDTQYF
TRBV6-1,CASSRGTRQYF
TRBV4-1,CASSQDGRTSGFADTQYF
TRBV7-8,CASSLVFRTTPNYGYTF
TRBV7-8,CASSLALISGDTQYF
TRBV6-5,CASSYITTSDEQFF
TRBV5-1,CASSLGGPNTEAFF
TRBV7-3,CASSQKLGPYNEQFF
TRBV27,CARGATDMQYF
TRBV30,CAWREGASGRPGELFF
TRBV25-1,CASSEFGYRDEGPLAKNIQYF
TRBV10-3,CAAGEGGGDKETQYF
TRBV6-4,CASSGLAGGPDTQYF
TRBV6-5,CASSYSAGTYNEQFF
TRBV29-1,CSVVYARGVNTEAFF
TRBV6-1,CGSTGRGAKNMQYF
TRBV27,CASCAAGGGRGEDTQYF
TRBV10-3,CAAQVGREGETQYF
TRBV6-1,CASTLAGTSPLHF
TRBV12-3/TRBV12-4,CASSLRGLQETQYF
TRBV7-9,CASSVGQGAYGYTF
TRBV27,CASSGTGGHRYGYTF
TRBV5-1,CASSLYGTGSGGANVLTF
TRBV6-1,CASQYSGSTDTQYF
TRBV27,CASTLAGGNEQFF
TRBV4-2,CASRQTGTETEAFF
TRBV6-1,CASSVTGRRAKDTQYF
TRBV6-1,CASSAGLWDKNIQYF
TRBV10-1,CATRGGTSGRRGDTGELFF
TRBV11-3,CASSLEGGQYEQYF
TRBV4-1,CASSQGTGETQYF
TRBV6-1,CASQGQGYNEQFF
TRBV27,CASSTGRSGTDTQYF
TRBV27,CASRAIAKNIQYF